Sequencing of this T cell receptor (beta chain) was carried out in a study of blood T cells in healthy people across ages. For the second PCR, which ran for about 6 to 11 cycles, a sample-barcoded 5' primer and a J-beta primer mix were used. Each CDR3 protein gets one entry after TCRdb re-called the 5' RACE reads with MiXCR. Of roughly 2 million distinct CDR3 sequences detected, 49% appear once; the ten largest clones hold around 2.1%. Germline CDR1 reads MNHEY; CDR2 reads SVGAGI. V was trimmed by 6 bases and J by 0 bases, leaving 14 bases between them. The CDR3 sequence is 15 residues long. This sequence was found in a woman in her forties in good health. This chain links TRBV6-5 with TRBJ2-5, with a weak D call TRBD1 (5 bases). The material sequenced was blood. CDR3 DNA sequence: TGTGCCAGCAGCCCAGGGTCCCAAAACCAAGAGACCCAGTACTTC. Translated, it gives CASSPGSQNQETQYF.